This TCR beta chain derives from a study of blood T cell repertoires in COVID-19. The CDR3 totals 16 residues. The germline gives CDR1 SGHAT, CDR2 FQNNGV. The ends lost 1 base at V and 4 bases at J; junction bases unmatched: 5. Here immunoSEQ multiplex PCR was the method, and the copy in TCRdb shows in-frame clones only, minus some. The sample holds roughly 670,000 clones; around 89% are singletons and the top ten take roughly 0.26%. The chain carries TRBV11-2 and TRBJ2-5, with 11 nucleotides matching TRBD2. This TCR was sampled from a woman between 18 and 30 years old with acute or convalescent COVID-19. The sequencing input was peripheral blood. In DNA form, the CDR3 reads TGTGCCAGCAGCTTAGTCGTAGCGGGGGGGATAGAGACCCAGTACTTC. Its translation: CASSLVVAGGIETQYF.